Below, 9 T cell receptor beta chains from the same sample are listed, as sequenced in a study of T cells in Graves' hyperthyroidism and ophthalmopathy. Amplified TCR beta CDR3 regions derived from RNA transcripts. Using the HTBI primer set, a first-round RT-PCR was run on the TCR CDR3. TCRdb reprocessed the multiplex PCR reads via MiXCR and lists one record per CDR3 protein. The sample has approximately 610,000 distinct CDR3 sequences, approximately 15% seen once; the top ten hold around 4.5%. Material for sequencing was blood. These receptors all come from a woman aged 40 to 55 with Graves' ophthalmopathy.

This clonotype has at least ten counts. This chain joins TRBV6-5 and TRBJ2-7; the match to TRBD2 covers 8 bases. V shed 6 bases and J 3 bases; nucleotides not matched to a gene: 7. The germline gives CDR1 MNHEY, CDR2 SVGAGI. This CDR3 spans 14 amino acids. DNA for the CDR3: TGTGCCAGCAGATCTCGGACTAGCCACTACGAGCAGTACTTC. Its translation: CASRSRTSHYEQYF.

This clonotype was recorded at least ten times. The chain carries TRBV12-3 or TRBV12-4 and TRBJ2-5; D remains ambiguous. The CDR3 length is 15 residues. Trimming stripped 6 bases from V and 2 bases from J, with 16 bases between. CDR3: CASRRRREWQETQYF. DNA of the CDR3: TGTGCCAGCAGGAGGCGCCGAGAGTGGCAAGAGACCCAGTACTTC.

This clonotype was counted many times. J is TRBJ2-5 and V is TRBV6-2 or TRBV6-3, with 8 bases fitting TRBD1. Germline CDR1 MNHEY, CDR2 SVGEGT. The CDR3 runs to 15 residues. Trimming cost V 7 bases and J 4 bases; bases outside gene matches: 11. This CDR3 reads CASNDRTGSGETQYF. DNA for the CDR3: TGTGCCAGCAACGACAGGACAGGGTCGGGAGAGACCCAGTACTTC.

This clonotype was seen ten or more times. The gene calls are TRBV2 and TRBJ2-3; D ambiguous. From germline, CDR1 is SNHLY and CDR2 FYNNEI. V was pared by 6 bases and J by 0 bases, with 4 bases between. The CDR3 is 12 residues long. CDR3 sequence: CASRLSTDTQYF. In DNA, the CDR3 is TGTGCCAGCAGATTGAGCACAGATACGCAGTATTTT.

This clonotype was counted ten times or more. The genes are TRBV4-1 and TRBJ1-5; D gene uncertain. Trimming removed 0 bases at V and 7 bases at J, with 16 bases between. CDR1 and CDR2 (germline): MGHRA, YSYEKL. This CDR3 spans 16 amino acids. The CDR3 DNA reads TGCGCCAGCAGCCAAGATAGGGCAGGCTCGCGGCAGCCCCAGCATTTT. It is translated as CASSQDRAGSRQPQHF.

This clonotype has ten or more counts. CDR3 DNA: TGTGCCAGCAGTCAAACAGGGTATGGCACTGAAGCTTTCTTT. This codes for CASSQTGYGTEAFF. The gene calls are TRBV12-3 or TRBV12-4 and TRBJ1-1, with D possibly matching TRBD1 (6 bases). The CDR3 is made up of 14 amino acids. The ends were cut back, 5 bases at V and 4 bases at J, with 14 bases in the middle.

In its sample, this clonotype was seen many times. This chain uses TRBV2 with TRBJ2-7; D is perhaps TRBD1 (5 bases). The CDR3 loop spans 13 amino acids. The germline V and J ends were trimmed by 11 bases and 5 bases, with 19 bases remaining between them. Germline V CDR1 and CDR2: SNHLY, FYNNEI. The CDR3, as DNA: TGTGCCTCCCGCTGGGCAGGGCGCAACGAGCAGTACTTC. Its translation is CASRWAGRNEQYF.

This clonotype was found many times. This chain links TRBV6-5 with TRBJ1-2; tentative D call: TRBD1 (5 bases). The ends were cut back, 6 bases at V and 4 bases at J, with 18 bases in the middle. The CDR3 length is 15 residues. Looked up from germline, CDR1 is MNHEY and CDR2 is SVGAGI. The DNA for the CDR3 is TGTGCCAGCAGCCGGACCGAGTTGGGGCCCTATGGCTACACCTTC. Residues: CASSRTELGPYGYTF.

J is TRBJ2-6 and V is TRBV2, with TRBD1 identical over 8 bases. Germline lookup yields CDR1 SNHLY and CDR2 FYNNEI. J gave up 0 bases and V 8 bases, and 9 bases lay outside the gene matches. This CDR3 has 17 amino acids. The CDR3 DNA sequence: TGTGCCAGCGCATTGACAGGGGTCGGCTCTGGGGCCAACGTCCTGACTTTC. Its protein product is CASALTGVGSGANVLTF.